The sequence of this T cell receptor beta chain was determined in a study of blood T cell repertoires in COVID-19 (dated by TCRdb to 2020 to 2021). Looking at the study overall: Collaborator samples came from the United States, Italy and Spain and covered acute and convalescent phases of COVID-19. The repertoires were released in a freely available public database meant as a resource for research on the immune response to SARS-CoV-2. The samples were drawn from two sources: the first 160 participants of the ongoing ImmuneRACE study, and 950 to 1,500 subjects contributed by 6 global collaborators. HLA class I and class II types, where available, came from metadata supplied by the sample provider rather than from assay-based typing. The sample metadata nearly always contained a de-identified subject ID, COVID-19 status, age in years and sex. The prospective study material was composed of cDNA or gDNA derived from T cells, B-cell-depleted T cells, or PBMCs. The dataset comprised deeply sampled blood TCRbeta repertoires from subjects exposed to, actively infected with, or recovered from COVID-19.

On this clone itself: Its recognized antigen is unknown. No much larger clone is present one base from it, and per-base qualities are unavailable.

Paper-wide results and their limitations: How much clinical and demographic metadata was included differed by source and by participant, and the metadata was provided uncurated.

Enrolling through a virtual design, the prospective study's participants ranged in age from roughly 18 to 89 years and lived across roughly 24 United States geographic areas. In the prospective study, cohorts were assigned on the basis of participant-reported clinical history obtained from a screening survey and a study questionnaire. Recovered participants in ImmuneRACE Cohort 3 were defined by two consecutive negative NP/OP PCR tests, clearance by a healthcare professional, or resolution of symptoms. Mobile phlebotomists in the prospective study collected whole blood, serum and a nasopharyngeal or oropharyngeal swab from every participant. Prospective study participants could optionally give additional blood draws and questionnaires over an approximately two-month period. Prospective study blood samples were shipped either frozen or at room temperature before DNA extraction. The immunoSEQ Assay, a bias-controlled multiplex PCR, was used to amplify TCRbeta CDR3 regions from genomic DNA. Per the source publication's procedure: Nucleated cell counts per sample were estimated from amplification of reference gene primers within the assay. Sequence reads were collapsed and filtered to measure the absolute abundance of every unique TCRbeta CDR3 rearrangement. For each sample, productive Simpson clonality was calculated as the square root of Simpson's diversity index over productive rearrangements. TCRdb mirrors the immuneACCESS table, restricted to in-frame sequences. Some clones are absent from its copies; in checked studies, under half trace to an unresolved V gene, and the reason for the others is unknown. For V, J and clone size, that table is used; D and trimming come from the DNA. A total of around 190,000 clones appear in this sample, approximately 75% of them only once. The leading ten clones occupy nearly 9.5% of the sample.

The CDR3 runs 18 residues from the cysteine to the phenylalanine. The retained sequence is limited to the CDR3, 54 bases, with the frame set at the first base. CDR1 is given as SGHRS and CDR2 as YFSETQ, both from the germline V gene. Trimming takes 2 bases from V and 7 bases from J, and the germline ends sit 22 bases apart. Rearrangement joined TRBV5-1 to TRBJ1-6; no D segment can be confidently identified. The source of this sequence is a man in his forties who had recovered from COVID-19. The sequencing sample was made of PBMCs or T cells enriched from blood (not recorded which). The base sequence is TGCGCCAGCAGCTTAAGAGGGATAGCAAGAGAAAGCAATTCACCCCTCCACTTT. It codes for CASSLRGIARESNSPLHF.